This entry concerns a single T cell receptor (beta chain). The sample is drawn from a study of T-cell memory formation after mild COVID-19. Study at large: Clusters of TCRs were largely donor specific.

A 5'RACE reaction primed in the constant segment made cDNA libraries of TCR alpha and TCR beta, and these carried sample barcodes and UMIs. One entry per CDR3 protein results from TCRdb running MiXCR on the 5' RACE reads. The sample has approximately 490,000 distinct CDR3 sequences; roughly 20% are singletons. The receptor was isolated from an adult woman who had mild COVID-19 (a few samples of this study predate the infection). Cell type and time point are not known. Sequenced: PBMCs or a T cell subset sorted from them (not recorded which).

The CDR3 nucleotides are TGTGCCAGCAGCTCGTGGGGGACCGGGGAGCTGTTTTTT. This sequence encodes CASSSWGTGELFF. V is TRBV7-9 and J is TRBJ2-2, with D tentatively TRBD1 or TRBD2 (5 bases each). Trimming took 4 bases from V and 5 from J, leaving 8 bases between them. Germline-derived CDR1 and CDR2 are SEHNR and FQNEAQ (reference sequence). The CDR3 runs to 13 residues.